Presented here are 18 T cell receptor beta chains from one specimen sequenced in a study of T cells in Graves' hyperthyroidism and ophthalmopathy (dated by TCRdb to between 2018 and 2021). Receptor amplification or capture employed multiplex PCR. The data were produced on an Illumina HiSeq 2000. The TCR beta CDR3 regions were amplified from RNA transcripts. For the first round of RT-PCR on the TCR CDR3, the HTBI primer set was used together with the Qiagen OneStep RT-PCR kit. TCRdb reanalyzed the raw reads on its own, using fastp at Q25 for trimming and MiXCR for clone calling, and kept in-frame beta chains. When rows share a CDR3 protein, they turn into one entry using the most common DNA and genes. Within this sample are over 350,000 distinct CDR3 sequences, with around 18% of them counted one time only. The ten largest clonotypes hold about 38% of the sample. The sample consisted of blood. The receptors originated from a man younger than 35 with Graves' ophthalmopathy.

This clonotype was seen at least ten times. The chain carries TRBV5-1 and TRBJ2-1; weak D call: TRBD2 (5 bases). Trimming left V 3 bases short and J 10 bases short, with 11 bases between. The germline V gene has CDR1 SGHRS and CDR2 YFSETQ. The CDR3 runs 12 residues. The CDR3 loop reads CASSSLDQEQFF. CDR3 sequence (DNA): TGCGCCAGCAGCTCACTAGACCAGGAGCAGTTCTTC.

At least ten counts were recorded for this clonotype. The chain employs TRBV2 and TRBJ2-1; 8 nucleotides line up with TRBD2. V shed 10 bases, J shed 7 bases, and the junction held 9 bases outside the gene matches. The CDR3 spans 13 residues. Germline CDR1 and CDR2: SNHLY and FYNNEI. The CDR3 spells CAIDLAGGNEQFF. The CDR3 coding sequence is TGTGCCATCGACCTGGCGGGGGGAAATGAGCAGTTCTTC.

The chain links TRBV20-1 to TRBJ2-7, with 7 bases identical to TRBD2. Germline trimming cut 6 bases from V and 2 bases from J; bases unmatched to any gene: 13. CDR1 and CDR2 (germline): DFQATT, SNEGSKA (reference sequence). CDR3 length equals 15 residues. The CDR3 DNA follows: TGCAGTGCGTTAGGTGGGGGGGGGGTCCCCTACGAGCAGTACTTC. The encoded protein is CSALGGGGVPYEQYF.

Ten or more counts support this clonotype. The chain carries TRBV12-3 or TRBV12-4 and TRBJ1-3; 10 bases line up with TRBD1. The CDR3 loop spans 15 amino acids. J was trimmed by 3 bases and V by 5 bases; bases with no gene match: 4. The CDR3 DNA reads as TGTGCCAGCAGTCAGACAGGGGGCGATGGAAACACCATATATTTT. It encodes CASSQTGGDGNTIYF.

This clonotype was counted at least ten times. The genes are TRBV7-9 and TRBJ2-2; tentatively, D is TRBD1 (6 bases). The length of the CDR3 is 17 residues. Trimming stripped 8 bases from V and 0 bases from J, with 19 bases between. Germline-derived CDR1 and CDR2 are SEHNR and FQNEAQ (reference sequence). CDR3 residues: CASPGPRTDANTGELFF. In nucleotides, the CDR3 is TGTGCCAGCCCGGGGCCCCGGACAGACGCGAACACCGGGGAGCTGTTTTTT.

The chain links TRBV10-1 to TRBJ2-1; TRBD2 agrees at 9 bases. The CDR3 runs to 15 residues. Unmatched junction bases numbered 8, after V lost 4 bases and J lost 7 bases. Germline V gene lookup returns CDR1 WNHNN and CDR2 SYGVQD (reference sequence). The chain's CDR3 is CASSGKASGENEQFF. CDR3 coding DNA: TGCGCCAGCAGTGGGAAGGCTAGCGGGGAGAATGAGCAGTTCTTC.

The chain uses TRBV28 and TRBJ2-3, with D perhaps TRBD2 (7 bases). CDR1 and CDR2 (germline): MDHEN, SYDVKM. The CDR3 is made up of 15 amino acids. With 5 bases removed from V and 7 bases from J, the gap between germline ends came to 19 bases. The CDR3 coding sequence is TGTGCCAGCAGTGCTAGGGGGGGCCCCTCGAATACGCAGTATTTT. This encodes CASSARGGPSNTQYF.

This clonotype has a count of ten or more. V is TRBV7-8 and J is TRBJ1-2; D gene uncertain. Between the trimmed V and J ends, which lost 2 bases and 4 bases, there was a span of 17 bases. The germline V gene encodes CDR1 SGHVS and CDR2 FQNEAQ. The CDR3 has 16 amino acids. As DNA, the CDR3 is TGTGCCAGCAGCTTATTAGTGAGGGCCGCTACCTATGGCTACACCTTC. Translated, it gives CASSLLVRAATYGYTF.

The rearrangement uses TRBV13 and TRBJ2-5; 7 bases are shared with TRBD1. Germline V gene lookup returns CDR1 PRHDT and CDR2 FYEKMQ (reference sequence). The CDR3 runs to 15 residues. Trimming cost V 5 bases and J 3 bases; bases outside gene matches: 9. Written as DNA, the CDR3 is TGTGCCAGCAGCGGTGGGACAGCCCGAGAAGAGACCCAGTACTTC. Encoded protein: CASSGGTAREETQYF. The variable domain in full, completed from reference TRBV13 and TRBJ2-5, reads AAGVIQSPRHLIKEKRETATLKCYPIPRHDTVYWYQQGPGQDPQFLISFYEKMQSDKGSIPDRFSAQQFSDYHSELNMSSLELGDSALYFCASSGGTAREETQYFGPGTRLLVL.

This clonotype was picked up many times. The chain is built from TRBV2 and TRBJ1-2, with 9 nucleotides matching TRBD1. The V segment lost 6 bases and the J segment 8 bases; nucleotides outside the gene matches: 13. The V gene's germline CDR1 is SNHLY and CDR2 FYNNEI. This CDR3 spans 15 amino acids. The CDR3 bases are TGTGCCAGCAGCCCCGGGCCGGGACAGGGAAACGGCTACACCTTC. It is translated as CASSPGPGQGNGYTF.

The genes are TRBV5-6 and TRBJ1-2; D uncertain. The ends were cut back, 0 bases at V and 5 bases at J, with 14 bases in the middle. CDR3 length equals 15 residues. The germline V gene has CDR1 SGHDT and CDR2 YYEEEE. CDR3: CASSLAGQADYGYTF. The CDR3 region has the DNA TGTGCCAGCAGCTTGGCCGGGCAGGCCGATTATGGCTACACCTTC.

This clonotype was seen at least ten times. This sequence joins TRBV18 and TRBJ2-7; 9 bases match TRBD1. Looked up from germline, CDR1 is KGHSH and CDR2 is LQKENI. The CDR3 consists of 16 residues. V dropped 2 bases and J dropped 5; count of bases not matched to a gene: 10. In DNA form, the CDR3 reads TGTGCCAGCTCACCAAATCGGGGACAGGGTCAAAACGAGCAGTACTTC. Its protein product is CASSPNRGQGQNEQYF. Based on the CDR3 plus reference TRBV18 and TRBJ2-7, the full variable domain is NAGVMQNPRHLVRRRGQEARLRCSPMKGHSHVYWYRQLPEEGLKFMVYLQKENIIDESGMPKERFSAEFPKEGPSILRIQQVVRGDSAAYFCASSPNRGQGQNEQYFGPGTRLTVT.

This clonotype has more than one count but fewer than ten. The chain recombines TRBV3-1 with TRBJ1-1; no firm D call. Germline CDR1 LGHDT, CDR2 YNNKEL (reference sequence). The CDR3 consists of 17 residues. Trimming shortened V by 4 bases and J by 2 bases, and 20 bases separated the two germline ends. In DNA, the CDR3 is TGTGCCAGCAGCCTAGCCTTTGGGTGGACGGGTAACACTGAAGCTTTCTTT. Translation gives CASSLAFGWTGNTEAFF.

This clonotype came up a few times. The genes are TRBV10-3 and TRBJ2-5; D possibly uses TRBD1 or TRBD2 (6 bases each). Trimming took off 0 bases at V and 3 bases at J, with 23 bases between the two ends. Germline CDR1 reads ENHRY; CDR2 reads SYGVKD. The CDR3 runs 19 residues. CDR3 in DNA: TGTGCCATCAGTGAGTCCTGGGACTCTCCGTCGGGGGCCAAAGAGACCCAGTACTTC. It translates to CAISESWDSPSGAKETQYF.

The V gene is TRBV4-1, the J gene TRBJ1-1; no clear D. With 0 bases removed from V and 1 base from J, the gap between germline ends came to 9 bases. CDR1 is MGHRA, CDR2 YSYEKL, per germline. The CDR3 spans 15 residues. CDR3 DNA: TGCGCCAGCAGCCAAGATCCGGCAGCGAACACTGAAGCTTTCTTT. Translating it yields CASSQDPAANTEAFF.

This clonotype was seen many times. The chain links TRBV4-2 to TRBJ1-2; unclear D gene. The germline gives CDR1 LGHNA, CDR2 YNFKEQ. V lost 0 bases and J 2 bases, leaving 7 bases between the germline ends. The CDR3 covers 14 residues. The CDR3 region is CASSQERRNYGYTF. The DNA for the CDR3 is TGTGCCAGCAGCCAAGAGCGACGGAACTATGGCTACACCTTC.

This clonotype appeared many times. The V gene is TRBV28, the J gene TRBJ2-7; weak D call: TRBD2 (5 bases). CDR3 length equals 15 residues. The germline gives CDR1 MDHEN, CDR2 SYDVKM. Trimming took 5 bases from V and 0 from J, leaving 14 bases between them. This CDR3 is CASSAPVGSSYEQYF. As DNA, the CDR3 is TGTGCCAGCAGTGCACCGGTGGGGAGCTCCTACGAGCAGTACTTC.

This clonotype has at least ten counts. This sequence joins TRBV6-1 and TRBJ1-1; D remains ambiguous. Germline V gene lookup returns CDR1 MNHNS and CDR2 SASEGT. The CDR3 spans 14 residues. Deletions cut 3 bases from V and 6 bases from J, with 14 bases between. The CDR3 DNA reads as TGTGCCAGCAGTGAGTGGGGAGGGCGAGCTGAAGCTTTCTTT. Translated, it gives CASSEWGGRAEAFF.